The 21 T cell receptor beta chains given below trace back to one sample, sequenced in a study of shared clonotypes between healthy human individuals (dated by TCRdb to 2018 to 2020). The library was prepared using the immunoSEQ multiplex PCR assay. TCRdb provides this immuneACCESS table in a form limited to in-frame rearrangements. Some clones are lacking; in checked studies, under half of them reflect an unresolved V gene, and why the rest are absent is not known. The sample yields around 510,000 clones; roughly four fifths were counted once. In total, the top ten clones hold approximately 12% of the sample. The sample was PBMCs. The receptors derive from a woman in her forties in good health. Some clones in this sample may be carry-over from other donors' samples.

V usage is TRBV7-9 and J usage is TRBJ1-1; a possible D gene is TRBD1 (6 bases). CDR1 and CDR2 from the germline V gene are SEHNR and FQNEAQ (reference sequence). V was clipped by 5 bases and J by 2 bases, with 12 bases between them. The CDR3 is 14 amino acids. The CDR3 reads CASSQQGKNTEAFF. For the CDR3, the DNA is TGTGCCAGCAGCCAACAGGGAAAAAACACTGAAGCTTTCTTT. The full variable domain, completed using reference TRBV7-9 and TRBJ1-1, is DTGVSQNPRHKITKRGQNVTFRCDPISEHNRLYWYRQTLGQGPEFLTYFQNEAQLEKSRLLSDRFSAERPKGSFSTLEIQRTEQGDSAMYLCASSQQGKNTEAFFGQGTRLTVV.

This clone appeared a single time. The J gene is TRBJ1-1, the V gene TRBV5-1; 8 positions agree with TRBD1. V was pared by 4 bases and J by 1 base, with 3 bases of the junction left unmatched. The CDR3 extends over 14 amino acids. Germline V gene lookup returns CDR1 SGHRS and CDR2 YFSETQ. The CDR3 coding sequence is TGCGCCAGCAGCATCGACAGGGGGAACACTGAAGCTTTCTTT. This encodes CASSIDRGNTEAFF.

DNA of the CDR3: TGTGCCAGCAGCTTCCGGGAACAATCCCCGCAGTACTTC. It codes for CASSFREQSPQYF. The chain employs TRBV7-9 and TRBJ2-7; a possible D gene is TRBD2 (5 bases). Germline-derived CDR1 and CDR2 are SEHNR and FQNEAQ (reference sequence). The CDR3 totals 13 residues. V lost 3 bases and J lost 9, with 15 bases in between.

A remark on this clone: Other nucleotide sequences in the sample specify the same CDR3. The chain joins TRBV27 to TRBJ2-1; no clear D. V lost 2 bases, J lost 7 bases, and 6 bases lay in between. The CDR3 extends over 12 amino acids. The germline V gene encodes CDR1 MNHEY and CDR2 SMNVEV (reference sequence). The CDR3 bases are TGTGCCAGCAGTTTAGGTCGAAATGAGCAGTTCTTC. This gives the protein CASSLGRNEQFF.

This clone was observed a handful of times. The chain uses TRBV6-5 and TRBJ1-1; D unclear. Trimming took 4 bases from V and 5 from J, leaving 17 bases between them. The CDR3 runs 15 residues. From germline, CDR1 is MNHEY and CDR2 SVGAGI. CDR3 amino acids: CASSSRGIRATEAFF. CDR3 nucleotides: TGTGCCAGCAGTTCCCGAGGAATCCGAGCGACTGAAGCTTTCTTT.

J is TRBJ2-7 and V is TRBV4-3; TRBD1 aligns across 8 bases. This CDR3 is built from 15 residues. Germline CDR1 reads LGHNA; CDR2 reads YSLEER. V lost 4 bases to trimming and J lost 4 bases; unmatched junction nucleotides: 9. CDR3 in DNA: TGCGCCAGCAGCCCAGAATGGACAGGGTTTTACGAGCAGTACTTC. This encodes CASSPEWTGFYEQYF.

This clone has ten or more counts. Different DNA sequences within this sample yield the same CDR3. This chain joins TRBV5-1 and TRBJ2-2; either TRBD1 or TRBD2 may fit D (5 bases each). This CDR3 has 15 amino acids. Germline-derived CDR1 and CDR2 are SGHRS and YFSETQ. Trimming took off 4 bases at V and 3 bases at J, with 13 bases between the two ends. As DNA, the CDR3 is TGCGCCAGCAGCCTAACTGGGGGTTACACCGGGGAGCTGTTTTTT. It specifies CASSLTGGYTGELFF.

This clone was observed a few times. V and J are TRBV11-2 and TRBJ1-1; D might be TRBD1 (6 bases). The CDR3 extends over 16 amino acids. The V gene lost 0 bases and the J gene lost 0 bases, with 11 bases spanning the gap. Per the germline V gene, CDR1 is SGHAT and CDR2 is FQNNGV. CDR3 nucleotide sequence: TGTGCCAGCAGCTTAGATCGGACAGCCATGAACACTGAAGCTTTCTTT. Residues: CASSLDRTAMNTEAFF.

The chain has TRBV28 and TRBJ1-1; D is unclear. The CDR3 sequence is 12 residues long. The V and J ends lost 3 bases and 3 bases respectively, with 5 bases between them. Germline V CDR1 and CDR2: MDHEN, SYDVKM. DNA for the CDR3: TGTGCCAGCAGTTTTAGGCACACTGAAGCTTTCTTT. This codes for CASSFRHTEAFF.

V is TRBV5-6 and J is TRBJ2-3; D remains ambiguous. The CDR3 is 14 residues long. V shed 0 bases and J shed 8 bases, with 13 bases lying between them. CDR1 SGHDT and CDR2 YYEEEE come from the germline V gene. The CDR3 nucleotides are TGTGCCAGCAGCTTGGACCTACCCCCGGGTACGCAGTATTTT. The encoded protein is CASSLDLPPGTQYF.

About this clone itself: It is likely a read error: a sequence one base away is far more abundant. The chain couples TRBV7-9 to TRBJ2-7, with 8 bases fitting TRBD1. This CDR3 is built from 19 residues. Germline loops: CDR1 SEHNR, CDR2 FQNEAQ (reference sequence). J lost 1 base, V lost 0 bases, and 14 bases had no gene match. CDR3 region: CASSLAGRTGGLGSYEQYF. In DNA, the CDR3 is TGTGCCAGCAGCTTAGCGGGGAGAACAGGGGGACTGGGGTCCTACGAGCAGTACTTC.

The rearrangement joins TRBV21-1 to TRBJ2-2; the table's D call, TRBD2, has no DNA check behind it. TRBV21-1 is labeled a pseudogene. The CDR3 sequence is 16 residues long. The CDR3 coding sequence is TGTGCCAGCAGCAAAGCGCGCCGGAGTTTATCCGGGGAGCTGTTTTTT. Protein: CASSKARRSLSGELFF.

V usage is TRBV7-9 and J usage is TRBJ2-1; D not resolved. Trimming removed 6 bases from V and 10 bases from J, with 10 bases in between. The CDR3 runs 11 residues. Germline loops: CDR1 SEHNR, CDR2 FQNEAQ (reference sequence). The CDR3 coding sequence is TGTGCCAGCAGACAGATGACGGAGCAGTTCTTC. Amino acids: CASRQMTEQFF. The full variable domain, rest sourced from reference TRBV7-9 and TRBJ2-1, is DTGVSQNPRHKITKRGQNVTFRCDPISEHNRLYWYRQTLGQGPEFLTYFQNEAQLEKSRLLSDRFSAERPKGSFSTLEIQRTEQGDSAMYLCASRQMTEQFFGPGTRLTVL.

The rearrangement joins TRBV5-1 to TRBJ2-1, with unresolved D. Trimming took 4 bases from V and 2 from J, leaving 13 bases between them. Germline assignment: CDR1 SGHRS and CDR2 YFSETQ. The CDR3 length is 15 residues. The CDR3 region has the DNA TGCGCCAGCAGCCTCGTAGAAAGCCCCTACAATGAGCAGTTCTTC. Translated, it gives CASSLVESPYNEQFF.

This clone occurred a few times. V and J are TRBV25-1 and TRBJ2-7; the D gene could be TRBD1 or TRBD2 (6 bases each). The V gene lost 4 bases and the J gene lost 4 bases, with 26 bases spanning the gap. Germline V gene lookup returns CDR1 MGHDK and CDR2 SYGVNS. The CDR3 spans 18 residues. The CDR3 coding sequence is TGTGCCAGCAGTGTCAGCACTGGGGGGCAAACAAAGCAGTACGAGCAGTACTTC. Its translation is CASSVSTGGQTKQYEQYF.

The chain couples TRBV5-1 to TRBJ2-3, with D possibly matching TRBD1 (6 bases). V was pared by 4 bases and J by 0 bases, with 15 bases between. CDR1 is SGHRS, CDR2 YFSETQ, per germline. The CDR3 extends over 16 amino acids. CDR3 loop: CASSPTGGRSTDTQYF. CDR3 nucleotides: TGCGCCAGCAGCCCGACAGGAGGACGGAGCACAGATACGCAGTATTTT. Full variable domain (remainder filled in from reference TRBV5-1 and TRBJ2-3): KAGVTQTPRYLIKTRGQQVTLSCSPISGHRSVSWYQQTPGQGLQFLFEYFSETQRNKGNFPGRFSGRQFSNSRSEMNVSTLELGDSALYLCASSPTGGRSTDTQYFGPGTRLTVL.

This clone was observed a handful of times. The chain carries TRBV5-5 and TRBJ2-6, with D tentatively TRBD2 (5 bases). The germline V gene has CDR1 SGHKS and CDR2 YYEKEE (reference sequence). Trimming left V 4 bases short and J 1 base short, with 15 bases between. The CDR3 contains 17 residues. The DNA for the CDR3 is TGTGCCAGCAGCCCCCTCCCCACTAGGTCTGGGGCCAACGTCCTGACTTTC. As protein: CASSPLPTRSGANVLTF.

J is TRBJ2-1 and V is TRBV19; TRBD2 aligns across 7 bases. Germline CDR1 is LNHDA and CDR2 is SQIVND (reference sequence). Germline trimming cut 5 bases from V and 5 bases from J; bases unmatched to any gene: 6. The CDR3 is 14 residues long. The CDR3 protein is CASSPGDYNNEQFF. CDR3 in DNA: TGTGCCAGTAGTCCGGGGGACTACAACAATGAGCAGTTCTTC. The full variable domain, its missing parts supplied by reference TRBV19 and TRBJ2-1, is DGGITQSPKYLFRKEGQNVTLSCEQNLNHDAMYWYRQDPGQGLRLIYYSQIVNDFQKGDIAEGYSVSREKKESFPLTVTSAQKNPTAFYLCASSPGDYNNEQFFGPGTRLTVL.

As for this clone: The junction and the germline gene differ at one end; a read error may be behind it. The rearrangement joins TRBV2 to TRBJ1-2; D is unclear. Germline lookup yields CDR1 SNHLY and CDR2 FYNNEI. This CDR3 region has 13 residues. CDR3 residues: CASSVRGHYGCTF. The CDR3 DNA reads TGTGCCAGCAGTGTACGGGGTCACTATGGCTGCACCTTC.

This chain joins TRBV6-6 and TRBJ1-2, with TRBD1 matching 7 bases. Germline-derived CDR1 and CDR2 are MNHNY and SVGAGI (reference sequence). The CDR3 length is 14 residues. The junction had 4 bases not matched to a gene; V was cut back by 2 bases and J by 4 bases. CDR3 sequence: CASSYLGQFYGYTF. The CDR3 region has the DNA TGTGCCAGCAGTTACCTGGGACAGTTCTATGGCTACACCTTC.

Ten or more counts support this clone. The J gene is TRBJ1-3, the V gene TRBV19; maybe TRBD1 (6 bases). Germline-derived CDR1 and CDR2 are LNHDA and SQIVND (reference sequence). V lost 6 bases, J lost 8 bases, and 14 bases lay in between. The CDR3 extends over 13 amino acids. This chain's CDR3 is CASSFPGADTIYF. The CDR3 DNA reads as TGTGCCAGTAGCTTCCCAGGGGCTGACACCATATATTTT.